This T cell receptor beta chain was identified during a study of blood T cells in healthy people across ages. Primers used in a second PCR of about 7 to 12 cycles were a sample-barcoded 5' primer and a J-beta primer mix. TCRdb analysed the 5' RACE reads with MiXCR anew, one entry per CDR3 protein. The table includes 700,000 to 900,000 distinct CDR3 sequences, 20% to 30% detected once. This CDR3 contains 15 residues. Germline V gives CDR1 MRHNA, CDR2 SNTAGT. To note about this clonotype: The germline gene is not matched at one end of the junction; a read error may be the cause.

This same sample was also part of a study on T cells of mothers and their children. From that paper: Each child gave approximately 3 million TCR beta CDR3 reads (each mother, over 9.5 million).

The chain combines TRBV6-4 with TRBJ2-2, with TRBD1 identical over 11 bases. The sequencing sample was made of blood. This TCR derives from a boy younger than 18 in good health. The CDR3: CASSPGQGDTGELLF. CDR3 in DNA: TGTGCCAGCAGCCCGGGACAGGGGGACACCGGGGAGCTGCTTTTT.